This TCR beta chain comes out of a study of cytomegalovirus exposure and HLA in healthy donors. Germline CDR1 and CDR2: LNHDA and SQIVND (reference sequence). The CDR3 is made up of 16 amino acids. V lost 1 base and J lost 2; bases outside the gene matches: 5. Donors sampled were nominally healthy, though unrecorded immune exposures were likely. The PCR employed 60 Vbeta primers together with 13 Jbeta primers. Profiled with immunoSEQ multiplex PCR; TCRdb holds only in-frame clones, not every one. This sample has around 210,000 clones; about 85% occur once, and the top ten carry 0.2% to 0.25%. The sequence was obtained from a girl aged 2 to 9 in good health and CMV-seronegative. The sequencing sample was made of PBMCs. The J gene is TRBJ2-7, the V gene TRBV19, with 10 bases that match TRBD1. The CDR3 sequence is CASSIARTGGTYEQYF. For the CDR3, the DNA is TGTGCCAGTAGTATAGCAAGGACAGGGGGGACCTACGAGCAGTACTTC.